Below are 5 T cell receptor beta chains sequenced from a single sample in a study of Ad26.COV2.S vaccination and SARS-CoV-2 variants. Treatment described: about 20 received Ad26.COV2.S at low or high dose, single or two shots; about five received placebo; per-sample allocation not given. All samples were drawn on day 63, counting from the first vaccine or placebo injection. Profiling relied on immunoSEQ multiplex PCR, and the TCRdb table lists in-frame clones only, not all of them. The profile shows about 280,000 clones, around 87% of them singletons. Sequenced here: peripheral blood, sampled in a trial of Ad26.COV2.S vaccine versus placebo. These receptors were obtained from a person aged 18 to 59 who received the Ad26.COV2.S COVID-19 vaccine or a placebo.

V gene TRBV18 combines with J gene TRBJ1-1, with D maybe TRBD1 (5 bases). The CDR3 contains 15 residues. V gave up 2 bases and J gave up 3 bases, with 13 bases separating them. Per germline, CDR1 KGHSH and CDR2 LQKENI. CDR3 sequence reads: CASSPSRPGDTEAFF. CDR3 in DNA: TGTGCCAGCTCACCAAGCCGGCCGGGGGACACTGAAGCTTTCTTT.

The rearrangement links TRBV5-1 to TRBJ1-3; D call uncertain. Trimming left V 1 base short and J 0 bases short, with 11 bases between. The V gene's germline CDR1 is SGHRS and CDR2 YFSETQ. The CDR3 spans 16 residues. The CDR3 DNA reads as TGCGCCAGCAGCTTGTTGGCCGGCAGCTCTGGAAACACCATATATTTT. Amino acid sequence: CASSLLAGSSGNTIYF.

The V and J genes are TRBV5-8 and TRBJ1-2; weak D call: TRBD1 (5 bases). CDR3 length: 15 amino acids. With 6 bases removed from V and 0 bases from J, the gap between germline ends came to 15 bases. Germline V lookup: CDR1 SGHTS, CDR2 YDEGEE. The CDR3 coding sequence is TGTGCCAGCAATATGGGAGGGACCGCTAACTATGGCTACACCTTC. This codes for CASNMGGTANYGYTF.

V and J are TRBV7-2 and TRBJ2-2, with 8 bases matching TRBD2. V was pared by 1 base and J by 5 bases, with 0 bases of the junction left unmatched. CDR1 is SGHTA, CDR2 FQGNSA, per germline. This CDR3 comprises 14 residues. The CDR3 DNA sequence: TGTGCCAGCAGCTTAGTAGCGGGGACCGGGGAGCTGTTTTTT. Protein product: CASSLVAGTGELFF.

The chain recombines TRBV6-5 with TRBJ2-7; D could derive from TRBD1 or TRBD2 (6 bases each). Germline CDR1 reads MNHEY; CDR2 reads SVGAGI. This CDR3 has 14 residues. Trimming stripped 6 bases from V and 1 base from J, with 13 bases between. CDR3 loop: CASSRRGQSYEQYF. Here the CDR3 DNA reads TGTGCCAGCAGCCGCCGGGGGCAATCCTACGAGCAGTACTTC.